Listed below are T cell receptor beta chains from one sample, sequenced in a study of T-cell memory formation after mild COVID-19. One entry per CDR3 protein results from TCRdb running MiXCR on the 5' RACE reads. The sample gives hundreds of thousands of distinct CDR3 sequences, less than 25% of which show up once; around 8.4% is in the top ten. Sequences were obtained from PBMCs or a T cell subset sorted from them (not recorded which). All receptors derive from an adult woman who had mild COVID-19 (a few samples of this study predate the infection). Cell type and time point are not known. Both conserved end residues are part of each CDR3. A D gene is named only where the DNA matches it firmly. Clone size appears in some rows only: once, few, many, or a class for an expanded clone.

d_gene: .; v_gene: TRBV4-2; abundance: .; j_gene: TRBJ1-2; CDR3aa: CASSQVGNDGYTF; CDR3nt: TGTGCCAGCAGCCAAGTTGGAAATGATGGCTACACCTTC
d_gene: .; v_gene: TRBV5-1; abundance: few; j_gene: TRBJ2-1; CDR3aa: CASSPRTNNYNEQFF; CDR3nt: TGCGCCAGCAGCCCCCGGACTAACAACTACAATGAGCAGTTCTTC
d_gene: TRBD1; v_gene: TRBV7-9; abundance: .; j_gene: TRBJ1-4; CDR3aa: CASSLGTANEKLFF; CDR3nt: TGTGCCAGCAGTCTCGGGACAGCTAATGAAAAACTGTTTTTT
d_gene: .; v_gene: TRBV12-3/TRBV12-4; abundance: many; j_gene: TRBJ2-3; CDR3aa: CASSLGLAATDTQYF; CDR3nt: TGTGCCAGCAGCTTAGGTTTGGCGGCCACAGATACGCAGTATTTT
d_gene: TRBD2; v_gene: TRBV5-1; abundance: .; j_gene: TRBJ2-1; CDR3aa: CASSLTSGGLNEQFF; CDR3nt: TGCGCCAGCAGCTTAACTAGCGGGGGGTTGAATGAGCAGTTCTTC
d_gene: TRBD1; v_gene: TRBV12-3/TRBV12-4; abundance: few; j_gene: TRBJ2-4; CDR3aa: CASQPPSGTGAKNIQYF; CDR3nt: TGTGCCAGCCAACCTCCGTCCGGGACAGGGGCTAAAAACATTCAGTACTTC
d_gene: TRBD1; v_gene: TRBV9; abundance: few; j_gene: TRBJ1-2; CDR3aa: CASSTNRDRGNYGYTF; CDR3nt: TGTGCCAGCAGCACCAACCGGGACAGGGGTAACTATGGCTACACCTTC
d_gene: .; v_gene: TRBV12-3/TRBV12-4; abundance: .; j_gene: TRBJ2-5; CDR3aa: CASNEGGVQETQYF; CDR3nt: TGTGCCAGCAACGAGGGGGGGGTCCAAGAGACCCAGTACTTC
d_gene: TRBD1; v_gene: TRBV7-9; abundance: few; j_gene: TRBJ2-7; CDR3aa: CASSLTGGEFGTVVYEQYF; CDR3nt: TGTGCCAGCAGCTTGACAGGGGGCGAATTCGGAACCGTGGTGTACGAGCAGTACTTC
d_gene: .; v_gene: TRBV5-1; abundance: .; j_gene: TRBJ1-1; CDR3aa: CASSPGRTEAFF; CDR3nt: TGCGCCAGCAGTCCCGGACGGACTGAAGCTTTCTTT
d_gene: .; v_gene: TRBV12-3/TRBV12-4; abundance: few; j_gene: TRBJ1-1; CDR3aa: CASSLGDWGTEAFF; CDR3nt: TGTGCCAGCAGTTTAGGGGATTGGGGCACTGAAGCTTTCTTT
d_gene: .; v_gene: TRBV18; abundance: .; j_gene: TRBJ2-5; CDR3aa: CASSHGRRGAYQETQYF; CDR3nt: TGTGCCAGCTCACATGGACGTAGGGGGGCCTACCAAGAGACCCAGTACTTC
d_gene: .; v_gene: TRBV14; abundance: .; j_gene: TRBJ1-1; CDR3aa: CASSLLPGQTEAFF; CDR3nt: TGTGCCAGCAGCCTTCTCCCAGGGCAAACTGAAGCTTTCTTT
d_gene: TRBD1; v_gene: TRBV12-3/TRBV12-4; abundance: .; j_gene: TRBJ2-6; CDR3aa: CASRRTGSSGANVLTF; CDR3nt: TGTGCCAGCAGGCGGACAGGGAGCTCTGGGGCCAACGTCCTGACTTTC
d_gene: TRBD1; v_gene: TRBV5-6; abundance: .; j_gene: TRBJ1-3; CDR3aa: CASSSGTGAIGAGNTIYF; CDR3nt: TGTGCCAGCAGCTCCGGGACAGGTGCCATCGGGGCTGGAAACACCATATATTTT
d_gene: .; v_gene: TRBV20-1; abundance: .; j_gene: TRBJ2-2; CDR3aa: CSAGLGLNTGELFF; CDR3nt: TGCAGTGCTGGTCTAGGCTTGAACACCGGGGAGCTGTTTTTT
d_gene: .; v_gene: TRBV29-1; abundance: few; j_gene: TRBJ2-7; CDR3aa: CSVEINYEQYF; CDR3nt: TGCAGCGTTGAGATAAACTACGAGCAGTACTTC
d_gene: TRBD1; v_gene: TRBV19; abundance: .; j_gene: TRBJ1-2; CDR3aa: CASKATGAHGYTF; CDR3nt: TGTGCCAGTAAGGCGACAGGGGCCCATGGCTACACCTTC
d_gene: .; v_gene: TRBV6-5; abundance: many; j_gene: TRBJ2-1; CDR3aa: CASSYWGNSLNEQFF; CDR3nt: TGTGCCAGCAGTTACTGGGGGAATAGCCTGAATGAGCAGTTCTTC
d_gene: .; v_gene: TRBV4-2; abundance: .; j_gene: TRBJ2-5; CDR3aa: CASSQAGAYQETQYF; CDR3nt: TGTGCCAGCAGCCAAGCGGGGGCCTACCAAGAGACCCAGTACTTC
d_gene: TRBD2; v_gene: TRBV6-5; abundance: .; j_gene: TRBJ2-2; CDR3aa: CASSYSTSGRATTGELFF; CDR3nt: TGTGCCAGCAGTTACTCTACTAGCGGGAGGGCCACCACCGGGGAGCTGTTTTTT
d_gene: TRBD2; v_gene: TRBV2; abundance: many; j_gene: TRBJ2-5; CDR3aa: CASSTSGETQYF; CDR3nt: TGTGCCAGCAGCACTAGCGGGGAGACCCAGTACTTC
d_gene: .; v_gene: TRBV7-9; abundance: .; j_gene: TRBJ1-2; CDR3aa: CASMRGNYGYTF; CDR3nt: TGTGCCAGCATGCGCGGCAACTATGGCTACACCTTC
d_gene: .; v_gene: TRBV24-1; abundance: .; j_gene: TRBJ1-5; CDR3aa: CATSGLTNYSNQPQHF; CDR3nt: TGTGCCACCAGTGGACTGACCAACTATAGCAATCAGCCCCAGCATTTT
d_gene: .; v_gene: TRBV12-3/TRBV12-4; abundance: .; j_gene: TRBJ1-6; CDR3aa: CASRPANSPLHF; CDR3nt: TGTGCCAGCAGGCCAGCTAATTCACCCCTCCACTTT
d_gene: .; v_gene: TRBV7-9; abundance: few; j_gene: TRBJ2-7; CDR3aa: CASSLAQGHEQYF; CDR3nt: TGTGCCAGCAGCTTAGCTCAGGGCCACGAGCAGTACTTC
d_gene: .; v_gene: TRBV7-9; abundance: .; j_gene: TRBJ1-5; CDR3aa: CASSPEGGSQPQHF; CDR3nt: TGTGCCAGCAGCCCTGAAGGGGGGAGTCAGCCCCAGCATTTT
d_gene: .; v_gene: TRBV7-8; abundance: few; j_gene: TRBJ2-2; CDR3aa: CASSPPERGNTGELFF; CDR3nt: TGTGCCAGCAGCCCACCTGAACGAGGAAACACCGGGGAGCTGTTTTTT
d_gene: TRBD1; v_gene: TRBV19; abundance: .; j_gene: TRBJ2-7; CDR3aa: CASRNWDSSSYEQYF; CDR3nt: TGTGCCAGTAGGAACTGGGACAGTAGCTCCTACGAGCAGTACTTC
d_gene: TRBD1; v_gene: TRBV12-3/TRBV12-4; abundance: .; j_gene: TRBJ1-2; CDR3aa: CASRTGVGRYGYTF; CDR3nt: TGTGCCAGCAGGACAGGGGTTGGGCGCTATGGCTACACCTTC
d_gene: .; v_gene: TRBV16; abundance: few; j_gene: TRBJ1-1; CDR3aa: CASSQGKSGVPAFF; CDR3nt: TGTGCCAGCAGCCAAGGAAAATCAGGGGTACCAGCTTTCTTT
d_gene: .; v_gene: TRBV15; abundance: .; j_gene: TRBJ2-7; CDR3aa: CATSRDLAVRLDEQYF; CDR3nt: TGTGCCACCAGCAGAGATCTCGCCGTCAGGCTCGACGAGCAGTACTTC
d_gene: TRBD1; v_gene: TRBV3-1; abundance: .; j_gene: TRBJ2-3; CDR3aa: CASSHNWDRGLDTQYF; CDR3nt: TGTGCCAGCAGCCACAATTGGGACAGGGGGCTAGATACGCAGTATTTT
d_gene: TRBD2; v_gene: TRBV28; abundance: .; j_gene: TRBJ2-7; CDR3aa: CATSSGTSGREPPYEQYF; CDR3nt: TGTGCCACCTCTTCCGGGACTAGCGGGAGGGAGCCGCCCTACGAGCAGTACTTC
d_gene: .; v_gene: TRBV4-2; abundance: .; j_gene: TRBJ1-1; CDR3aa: CASSQPAPGPTEAFF; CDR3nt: TGTGCCAGCAGCCAGCCGGCCCCCGGGCCCACTGAAGCTTTCTTT
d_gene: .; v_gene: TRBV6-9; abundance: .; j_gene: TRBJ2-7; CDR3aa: CASSRVSEGTYEQYF; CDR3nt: TGTGCCAGCAGCCGGGTCAGCGAAGGCACCTACGAGCAGTACTTC
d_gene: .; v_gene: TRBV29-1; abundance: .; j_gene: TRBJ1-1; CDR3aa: CSGVGQGNTEAFF; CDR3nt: TGCAGCGGCGTCGGGCAGGGGAACACTGAAGCTTTCTTT
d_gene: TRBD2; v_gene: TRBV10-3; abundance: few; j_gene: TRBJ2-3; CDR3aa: CAISERHLAGERADTQYF; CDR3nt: TGTGCCATCAGTGAGCGCCATCTAGCGGGAGAACGGGCAGATACGCAGTATTTT
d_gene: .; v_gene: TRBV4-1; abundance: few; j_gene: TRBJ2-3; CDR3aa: CASSQDPGGTSTDTQYF; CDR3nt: TGCGCCAGCAGCCAAGATCCGGGGGGCACTAGCACAGATACGCAGTATTTT
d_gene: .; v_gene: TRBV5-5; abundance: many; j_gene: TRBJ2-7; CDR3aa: CASSLDISYEQYF; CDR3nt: TGTGCCAGCAGCTTGGACATCTCCTACGAGCAGTACTTC
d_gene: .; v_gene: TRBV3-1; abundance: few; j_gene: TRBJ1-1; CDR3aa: CASSLATVNTEAFF; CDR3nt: TGTGCCAGCAGCCTCGCAACGGTTAACACTGAAGCTTTCTTT
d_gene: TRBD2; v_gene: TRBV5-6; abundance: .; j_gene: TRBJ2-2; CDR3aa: CASSLTSGGNTGELFF; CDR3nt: TGTGCCAGCAGCTTGACTAGCGGGGGAAACACCGGGGAGCTGTTTTTT
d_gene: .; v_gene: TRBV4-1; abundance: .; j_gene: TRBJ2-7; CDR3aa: CASSQGRNYEQYF; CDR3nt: TGCGCCAGCAGCCAAGGGCGGAACTACGAGCAGTACTTC
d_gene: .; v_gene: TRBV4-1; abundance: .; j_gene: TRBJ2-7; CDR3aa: CASSLPGPGEQYF; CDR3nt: TGCGCCAGCAGCCTACCGGGGCCGGGGGAGCAGTACTTC
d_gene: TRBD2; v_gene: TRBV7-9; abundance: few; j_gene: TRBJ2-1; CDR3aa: CASSGGRLAKQFF; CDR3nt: TGTGCCAGCAGCGGAGGAAGACTAGCAAAGCAGTTCTTC
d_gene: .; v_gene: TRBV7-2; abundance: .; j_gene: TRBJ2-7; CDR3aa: CASSFSGQNYEQYF; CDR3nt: TGTGCCAGCAGCTTTTCCGGGCAAAACTACGAGCAGTACTTC
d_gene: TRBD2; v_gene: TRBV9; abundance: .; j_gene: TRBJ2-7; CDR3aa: CASSVEAGGPSDEQYF; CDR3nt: TGTGCCAGCAGCGTAGAGGCGGGAGGGCCCAGTGACGAGCAGTACTTC
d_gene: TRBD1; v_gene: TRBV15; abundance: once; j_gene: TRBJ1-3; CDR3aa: CATRIDRDSGNTIYF; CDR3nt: TGTGCCACCAGAATCGACAGGGACTCTGGAAACACCATATATTTT
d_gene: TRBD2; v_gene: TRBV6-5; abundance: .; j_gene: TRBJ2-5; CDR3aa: CASSTRGGPEETQYF; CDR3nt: TGTGCCAGCAGCACTCGCGGGGGACCTGAAGAGACCCAGTACTTC
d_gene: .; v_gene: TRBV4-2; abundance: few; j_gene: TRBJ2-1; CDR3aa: CASSQDGGRVIYNEQFF; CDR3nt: TGTGCCAGCAGCCAAGATGGCGGCAGGGTAATCTACAATGAGCAGTTCTTC
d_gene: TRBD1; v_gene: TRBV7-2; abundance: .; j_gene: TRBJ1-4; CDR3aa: CASSLAQGAGKLFF; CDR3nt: TGTGCCAGCAGCTTAGCACAGGGGGCTGGAAAACTGTTTTTT
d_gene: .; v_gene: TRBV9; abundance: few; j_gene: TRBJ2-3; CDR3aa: CASSVGLDSTDTQYF; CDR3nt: TGTGCCAGCAGCGTAGGGTTAGATAGCACAGATACGCAGTATTTT
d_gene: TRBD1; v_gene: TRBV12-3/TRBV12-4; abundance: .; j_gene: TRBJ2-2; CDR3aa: CASSPPGQGVIMNTWELFF; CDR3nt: TGTGCCAGCAGTCCCCCGGGACAGGGCGTAATCATGAACACCTGGGAGCTGTTTTTT
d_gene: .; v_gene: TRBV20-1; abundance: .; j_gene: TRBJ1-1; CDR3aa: CSANPLIQEKAFF; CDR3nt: TGCAGTGCCAACCCCCTCATCCAGGAGAAAGCTTTCTTT
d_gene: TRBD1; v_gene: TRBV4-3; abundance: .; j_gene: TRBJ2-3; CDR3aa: CASSQQTGTRRVTQYF; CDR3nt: TGCGCCAGCAGCCAGCAGACAGGGACCCGCAGGGTTACGCAGTATTTT